The 8 T cell receptor beta chains below come from one sample, sequenced in a study of tumor-infiltrating lymphocytes in primary liver carcinoma. The tissue used was unsorted bulk material of 20-30 mg. RNA and DNA were co-extracted from it with the AllPrep DNA/RNA mini kit. A constant-region primer served to make TCR beta cDNA from approximately 490 ng total RNA. Three-round nested multiplex PCR performed with slightly modified ARM-PCR produced the TCR beta libraries. Primers for the first two PCR rounds were TRBV1-TRBV30 forward primers and a C-beta reverse primer (about 11 cycles per round). One entry per CDR3 protein, called by TCRdb with MiXCR from the multiplex PCR reads. Seen here are 95,000 to 150,000 distinct CDR3 sequences, about two thirds observed once, and the top ten hold 8.1%. Material for sequencing was tumor-adjacent normal liver tissue. These TCRs come from an older woman with primary liver carcinoma and hepatitis B virus infection.

Comment on this clonotype: Germline is not matched at one junction end, which may reflect a read error. V usage is TRBV29-1 and J usage is TRBJ2-2; 10 bases fit TRBD2. The CDR3 contains 16 residues. Germline V gene sequence: CDR1 SQVTM, CDR2 ANQGSEA. Written as DNA, the CDR3 is TGCAGCGCAGAACTAGCGGGACACGCAAACACCGGGGAGCTGGTTTTT. Translating gives CSAELAGHANTGELVF.

This clonotype was observed many times. CDR3 DNA: TGTGCCAGCAGTCAGACTAGCGGAGATACGCAGTATTTT. It specifies CASSQTSGDTQYF. J is TRBJ2-3 and V is TRBV6-1; 9 bases map to TRBD2. This CDR3 spans 13 amino acids. Trimming removed 5 bases from V and 5 bases from J; junction bases left unmatched: 2. CDR1 and CDR2 from the germline V gene are MNHNS and SASEGT.

The rearrangement joins TRBV20-1 to TRBJ2-1, with unresolved D. V was trimmed by 2 bases and J by 0 bases, leaving 26 bases between them. CDR1 is DFQATT and CDR2 is SNEGSKA in the germline V gene (reference sequence). The CDR3 loop spans 20 amino acids. The CDR3 sequence is CSARLTHLSKPGDSYNEQFF. CDR3 in DNA: TGCAGTGCTAGACTCACTCATCTCTCGAAACCCGGAGACTCCTACAATGAGCAGTTCTTC.

The sample holds many counts of this clonotype. The V gene is TRBV13, the J gene TRBJ2-2, with 9 bases aligning to TRBD2. Germline V lookup: CDR1 PRHDT, CDR2 FYEKMQ (reference sequence). V lost 8 bases to trimming and J lost 4 bases; unmatched junction nucleotides: 11. CDR3 length: 16 residues. The DNA of the CDR3 is TGTGCCAGCGGGCGAGCGCGGGAGGGCCCCACCGGGGAGCTGTTTTTT. Amino acid sequence: CASGRAREGPTGELFF.

The gene calls are TRBV2 and TRBJ2-7, with D possibly TRBD2 on 5 matching bases. The CDR3 spans 16 residues. Trimming stripped 0 bases from V and 4 bases from J, with 16 bases between. Per the germline V gene, CDR1 is SNHLY and CDR2 is FYNNEI. The CDR3 DNA is TGTGCCAGCAGTGAAGCTATAGGGCTAGCTGATTACGAGCAGTACTTC. It codes for CASSEAIGLADYEQYF.

On this clonotype: Being one base from a much bigger clone, this may be a read error. The J gene is TRBJ2-7, the V gene TRBV12-3 or TRBV12-4, with 7 bases aligning to TRBD1. After removal of 1 base from V and 2 bases from J, the junction contained 5 bases not matched to a gene. The CDR3 runs to 15 residues. The CDR3 loop is CASSLGNRGPYEQYF. CDR3 DNA sequence: TGTGCCAGCAGTTTAGGGAACAGGGGACCCTACGAGCAGTACTTC.

The chain carries TRBV11-3 and TRBJ2-1, with 12 bases matching TRBD2. CDR3 length equals 16 residues. V lost 9 bases and J lost 7; bases outside the gene matches: 13. Germline V gives CDR1 SGHNT, CDR2 YENEEA. CDR3 bases: TGTGCCAGTAGTATCCGACTAGCGGGAGAGGTGAATGAGCAGTTCTTC. Encoded protein: CASSIRLAGEVNEQFF. The variable domain in full, completed from reference TRBV11-3 and TRBJ2-1, reads EAGVVQSPRYKIIEKKQPVAFWCNPISGHNTLYWYLQNLGQGPELLIRYENEEAVDDSQLPKDRFSAERLKGVDSTLKIQPAELGDSAVYLCASSIRLAGEVNEQFFGPGTRLTVL.

A few counts support this clonotype. An end of the junction does not agree with germline; a read error may underlie this. The V call is TRBV6-2 or TRBV6-3, the J call TRBJ2-7; 8 bases are a match to TRBD1. The CDR3 runs to 14 residues. The germline V gene encodes CDR1 MNHEY and CDR2 SVGEGT. The DNA of the CDR3 is TGTGCCAGCAGCCCCGGGTCAGGGGGCGACGAGCGGTACTTC. Translated, it gives CASSPGSGGDERYF.